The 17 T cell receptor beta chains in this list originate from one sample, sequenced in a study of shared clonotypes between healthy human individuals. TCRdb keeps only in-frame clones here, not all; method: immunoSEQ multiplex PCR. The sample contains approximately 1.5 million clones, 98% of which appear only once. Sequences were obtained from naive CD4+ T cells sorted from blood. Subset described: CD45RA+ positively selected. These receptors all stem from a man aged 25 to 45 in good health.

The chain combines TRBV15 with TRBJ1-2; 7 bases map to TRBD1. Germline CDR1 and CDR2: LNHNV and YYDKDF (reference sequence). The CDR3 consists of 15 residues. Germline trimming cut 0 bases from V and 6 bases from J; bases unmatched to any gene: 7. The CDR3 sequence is CATSREPAGGDGYTF. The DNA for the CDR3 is TGTGCCACCAGCAGAGAGCCGGCAGGGGGGGATGGCTACACCTTC.

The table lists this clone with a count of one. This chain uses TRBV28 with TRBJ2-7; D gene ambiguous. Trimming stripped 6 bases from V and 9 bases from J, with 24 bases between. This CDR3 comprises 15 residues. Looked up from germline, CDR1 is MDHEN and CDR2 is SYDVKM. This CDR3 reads CASSYSARGQLGQYF. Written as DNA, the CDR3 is TGTGCCAGCAGCTATAGTGCGCGTGGCCAGCTCGGGCAGTACTTC.

The CDR3 nucleotides are TGTGCCAGAAGCTTTTATGGGGGTAGGGAACGACGGACCCCCTACGAGCAGTACTTC. Translating it yields CARSFYGGRERRTPYEQYF. The V gene is TRBV5-3, the J gene TRBJ2-7; TRBD1 or TRBD2 may be the D gene (5 bases each). TRBV5-3 is flagged as an ORF with uncertain function. Trimming removed 2 bases from V and 2 bases from J, with 26 bases in between. This CDR3 has 19 amino acids.

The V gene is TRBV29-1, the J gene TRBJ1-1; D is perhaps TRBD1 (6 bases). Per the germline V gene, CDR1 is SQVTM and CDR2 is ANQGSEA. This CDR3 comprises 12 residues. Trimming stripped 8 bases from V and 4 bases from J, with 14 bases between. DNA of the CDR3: TGCAGCTCAGCCAGGGGTATCACTGAAGCTTTCTTT. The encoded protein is CSSARGITEAFF.

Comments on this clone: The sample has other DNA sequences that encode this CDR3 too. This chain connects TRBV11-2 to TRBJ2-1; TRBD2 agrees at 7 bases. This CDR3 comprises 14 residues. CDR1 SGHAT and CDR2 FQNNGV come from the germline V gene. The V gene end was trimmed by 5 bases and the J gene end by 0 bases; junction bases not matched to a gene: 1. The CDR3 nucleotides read TGTGCCAGCAGCCGCGGGAGCTCCTACAATGAGCAGTTCTTC. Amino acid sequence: CASSRGSSYNEQFF. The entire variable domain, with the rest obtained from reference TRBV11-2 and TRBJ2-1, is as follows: EAGVAQSPRYKIIEKRQSVAFWCNPISGHATLYWYQQILGQGPKLLIQFQNNGVVDDSQLPKDRFSAERLKGVDSTLKIQPAKLEDSAVYLCASSRGSSYNEQFFGPGTRLTVL.

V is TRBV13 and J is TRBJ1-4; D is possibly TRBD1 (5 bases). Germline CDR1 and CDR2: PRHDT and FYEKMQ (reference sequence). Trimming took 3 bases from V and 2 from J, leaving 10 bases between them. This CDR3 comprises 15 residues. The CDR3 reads CASSLGRQTNEKLFF. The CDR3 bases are TGTGCCAGCAGCTTGGGGAGACAGACTAATGAAAAACTGTTTTTT.

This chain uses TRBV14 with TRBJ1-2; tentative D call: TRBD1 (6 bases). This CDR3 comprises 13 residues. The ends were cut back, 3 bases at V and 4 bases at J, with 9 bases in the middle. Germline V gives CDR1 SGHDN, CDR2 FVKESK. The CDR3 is CASSHGQIYGYTF. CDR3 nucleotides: TGTGCCAGCAGCCACGGACAGATCTATGGCTACACCTTC.

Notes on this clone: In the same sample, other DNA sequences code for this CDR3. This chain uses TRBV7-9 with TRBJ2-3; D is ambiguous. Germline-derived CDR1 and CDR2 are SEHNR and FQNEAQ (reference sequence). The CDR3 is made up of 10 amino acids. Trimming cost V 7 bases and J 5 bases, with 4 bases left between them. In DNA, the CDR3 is TGTGCCAGCACAGGAGATACGCAGTATTTT. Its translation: CASTGDTQYF.

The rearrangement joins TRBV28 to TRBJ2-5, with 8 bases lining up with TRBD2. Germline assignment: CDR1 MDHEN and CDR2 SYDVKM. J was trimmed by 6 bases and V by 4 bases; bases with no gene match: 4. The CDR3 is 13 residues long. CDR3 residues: CASSSGTRKTQYF. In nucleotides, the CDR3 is TGTGCCAGCAGTTCCGGGACTAGAAAGACCCAGTACTTC. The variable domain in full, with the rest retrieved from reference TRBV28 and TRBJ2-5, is DVKVTQSSRYLVKRTGEKVFLECVQDMDHENMFWYRQDPGLGLRLIYFSYDVKMKEKGDIPEGYSVSREKKERFSLILESASTNQTSMYLCASSSGTRKTQYFGPGTRLLVL.

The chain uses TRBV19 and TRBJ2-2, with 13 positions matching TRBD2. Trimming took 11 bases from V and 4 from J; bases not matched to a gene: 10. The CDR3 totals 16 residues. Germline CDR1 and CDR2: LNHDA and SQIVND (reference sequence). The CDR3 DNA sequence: TGTGCCGCCACTAGCGGGAGGGCCTTGGTCACCGGGGAGCTGTTTTTT. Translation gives CAATSGRALVTGELFF.

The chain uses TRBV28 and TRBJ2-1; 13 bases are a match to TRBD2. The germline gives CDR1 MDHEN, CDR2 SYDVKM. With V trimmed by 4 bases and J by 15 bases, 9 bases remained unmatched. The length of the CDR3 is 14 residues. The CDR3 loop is CASSSGLAGVGTFF. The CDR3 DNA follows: TGTGCCAGCAGTTCTGGACTAGCGGGAGTAGGCACGTTCTTC.

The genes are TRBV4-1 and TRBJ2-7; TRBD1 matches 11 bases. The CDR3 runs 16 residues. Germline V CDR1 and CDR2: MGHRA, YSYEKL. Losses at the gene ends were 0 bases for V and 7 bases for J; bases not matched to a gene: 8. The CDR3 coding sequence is TGCGCCAGCAGCCAAGATCTTGGACAGGGGGCTTGGGAGCAGTACTTC. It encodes CASSQDLGQGAWEQYF.

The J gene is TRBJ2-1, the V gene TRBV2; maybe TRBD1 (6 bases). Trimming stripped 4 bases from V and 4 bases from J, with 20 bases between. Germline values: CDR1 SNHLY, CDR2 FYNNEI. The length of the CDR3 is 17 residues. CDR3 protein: CASSGRTGTFGYNEQFF. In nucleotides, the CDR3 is TGTGCCAGCAGTGGCAGGACCGGGACATTTGGGTACAATGAGCAGTTCTTC.

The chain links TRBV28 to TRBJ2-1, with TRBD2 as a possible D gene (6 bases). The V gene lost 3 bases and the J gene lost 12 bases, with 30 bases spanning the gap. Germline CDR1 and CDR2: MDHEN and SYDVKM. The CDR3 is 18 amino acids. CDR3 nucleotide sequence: TGTGCCAGCAGTTTTTCCGGGGTAAGCCCCCTTCTACCGCGGGGGCAGTTCTTC. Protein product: CASSFSGVSPLLPRGQFF. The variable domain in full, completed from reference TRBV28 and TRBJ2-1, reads DVKVTQSSRYLVKRTGEKVFLECVQDMDHENMFWYRQDPGLGLRLIYFSYDVKMKEKGDIPEGYSVSREKKERFSLILESASTNQTSMYLCASSFSGVSPLLPRGQFFGPGTRLTVL.

CDR3 loop: CASSVASGLAAGPTDGFQPQHF. Written as DNA, the CDR3 is TGTGCCAGCAGCGTAGCTAGTGGCTTGGCTGCGGGACCCACCGACGGGTTTCAGCCCCAGCATTTT. The V gene is TRBV9, the J gene TRBJ1-5; D might be TRBD1 (5 bases). The CDR3 is made up of 22 amino acids. Germline CDR1 reads SGDLS; CDR2 reads YYNGEE. Trimming stripped 0 bases from V and 6 bases from J, with 34 bases between.

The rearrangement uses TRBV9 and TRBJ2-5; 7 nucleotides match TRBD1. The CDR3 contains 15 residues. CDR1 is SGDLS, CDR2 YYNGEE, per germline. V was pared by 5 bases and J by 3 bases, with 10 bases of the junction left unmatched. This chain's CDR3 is CASSHNPGQKETQYF. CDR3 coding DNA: TGTGCCAGCAGTCATAATCCGGGACAGAAAGAGACCCAGTACTTC. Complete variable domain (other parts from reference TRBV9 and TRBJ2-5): DSGVTQTPKHLITATGQRVTLRCSPRSGDLSVYWYQQSLDQGLQFLIQYYNGEERAKGNILERFSAQQFPDLHSELNLSSLELGDSALYFCASSHNPGQKETQYFGPGTRLLVL.

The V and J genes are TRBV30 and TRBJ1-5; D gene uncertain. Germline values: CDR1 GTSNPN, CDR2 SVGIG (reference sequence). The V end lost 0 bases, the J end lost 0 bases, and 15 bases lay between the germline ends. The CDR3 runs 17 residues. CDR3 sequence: CAWSVRGQTISNQPQHF. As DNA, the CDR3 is TGTGCCTGGAGTGTACGAGGGCAGACAATTAGCAATCAGCCCCAGCATTTT.